The 3 T cell receptor beta chains below come from one sample, sequenced in a study of blood T cell repertoires in COVID-19. The table came from immunoSEQ multiplex PCR; TCRdb's copy has only in-frame clones and leaves some out. This sample has roughly 100,000 clones; roughly four fifths occur once, and the top ten carry roughly 15%. The material sequenced was peripheral blood. These receptors all stem from a woman older than 75 with acute or convalescent COVID-19.

CDR3 DNA: TGTGCCAGTAGTATTCGGGACAGGGGCTTTTATAGCAATCAGCCCCAGCATTTT. It yields the protein CASSIRDRGFYSNQPQHF. This chain links TRBV19 with TRBJ1-5, with 10 bases matching TRBD1. This CDR3 has 18 amino acids. V lost 3 bases, J lost 0 bases, and 8 bases stayed unmatched. CDR1 and CDR2 from the germline V gene are LNHDA and SQIVND (reference sequence). Filled out from reference TRBV19 and TRBJ1-5, the complete variable domain reads DGGITQSPKYLFRKEGQNVTLSCEQNLNHDAMYWYRQDPGQGLRLIYYSQIVNDFQKGDIAEGYSVSREKKESFPLTVTSAQKNPTAFYLCASSIRDRGFYSNQPQHFGDGTRLSIL.

This clone showed up just a few times. The rearrangement joins TRBV5-1 to TRBJ2-7, with a weak D call TRBD1 (5 bases). V was trimmed by 4 bases and J by 0 bases, leaving 11 bases between them. Germline V gene data show CDR1 as SGHRS and CDR2 as YFSETQ. CDR3 length: 14 residues. The CDR3 reads CASSPWTLSYEQYF. CDR3 sequence (DNA): TGCGCCAGCAGCCCATGGACACTCTCCTACGAGCAGTACTTC. Full variable domain (missing parts from reference TRBV5-1 and TRBJ2-7): KAGVTQTPRYLIKTRGQQVTLSCSPISGHRSVSWYQQTPGQGLQFLFEYFSETQRNKGNFPGRFSGRQFSNSRSEMNVSTLELGDSALYLCASSPWTLSYEQYFGPGTRLTVT.

V and J are TRBV11-3 and TRBJ2-1; maybe TRBD2 (5 bases). Germline loops: CDR1 SGHNT, CDR2 YENEEA. With 5 bases removed from V and 9 bases from J, the gap between germline ends came to 17 bases. CDR3 length: 14 residues. In DNA form, the CDR3 reads TGTGCCAGCAGCCTCAATGGGGAGAAGGGTGAGCAGTTCTTC. This gives the protein CASSLNGEKGEQFF.